The clone carrying this TCR beta chain appeared many times. Its antigen remains unidentified. The amount of total RNA extracted per sample was at least 5 micrograms. V was pared by 4 bases and J by 0 bases, with 4 bases of the junction left unmatched. This CDR3 is built from 16 residues. Germline-derived CDR1 and CDR2 are SGHTA and FQGNSA. The authors ran a second PCR of about 6 to 11 cycles using a sample-barcoded 5' primer and a J-beta primer mix. A tag from a template-switch adaptor with 12 random nucleotides marked each cDNA molecule. A minimum of 2.5 million CDR3-containing paired-end reads was obtained for each sample. TCRdb used MiXCR to reprocess the 5' RACE reads, holding one entry per CDR3 protein. The sample has approximately 810,000 distinct CDR3 sequences, roughly 26% seen once. This sample is part of a study of blood T cells in healthy people across ages. Overall study results and limits: What prevented conclusive comparison of naive and antigen-experienced cells was that PBMCs were unsorted.

The material sequenced was blood. The source is a woman older than 75 in good health. This chain uses TRBV7-2 with TRBJ2-4; 9 bases are a match to TRBD1. This CDR3 is CASSSTGGLAKNIQYF. The CDR3 DNA follows: TGTGCCAGCAGCTCGACAGGGGGACTAGCCAAAAACATTCAGTACTTC.